This T cell receptor beta chain was captured by sequencing in a study of CD8+CD57+ T cells in acquired aplastic anemia. Overall study context: Sorted CD4+ and CD8+ cells yielded roughly 3.1 ug of DNA on average. Findings and limits, study-wide: Twenty-nine CD8+ CDR3 sequences were shared between patients and controls.

This clonotype was observed once. The antigen is unknown. It was patients with CD8+CD57+ cell expansion by flow cytometry who were chosen for sequencing. The study profiled TCR beta VDJ and CDR3 using genomic DNA as template. TCRdb recomputed calls from the reads with MiXCR, one row per CDR3 protein. The sample consists of under 200,000 distinct CDR3 sequences, around 43% of them appearing once. This CDR3 has 13 residues. The ends were cut back, 4 bases at V and 4 bases at J, with 13 bases in the middle. In germline, CDR1 is SQVTM, CDR2 ANQGSEA. This chain connects TRBV29-1 to TRBJ1-1, with no clear D. The TCR sequence derives from a human donor with aplastic anemia. The sequencing sample was made of sorted CD4+, CD8+, or CD8+CD57+ T cells (not recorded which) from PBMCs. CDR3 sequence reads: CSVGEGRGTEAFF. The CDR3 DNA sequence: TGCAGCGTTGGAGAAGGGAGAGGCACTGAAGCTTTCTTT. The full variable domain, with the rest looked up from reference TRBV29-1 and TRBJ1-1, is SAVISQKPSRDICQRGTSLTIQCQVDSQVTMMFWYRQQPGQSLTLIATANQGSEATYESGFVIDKFPISRPNLTFSTLTVSNMSPEDSSIYLCSVGEGRGTEAFFGQGTRLTVV.